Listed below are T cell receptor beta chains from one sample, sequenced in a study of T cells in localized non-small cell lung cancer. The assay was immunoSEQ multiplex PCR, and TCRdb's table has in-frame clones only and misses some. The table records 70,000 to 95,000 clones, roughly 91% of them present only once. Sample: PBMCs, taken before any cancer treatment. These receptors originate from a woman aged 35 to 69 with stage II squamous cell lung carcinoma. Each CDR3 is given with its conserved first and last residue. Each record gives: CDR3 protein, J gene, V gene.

CASIRGDTQYF TRBJ2-3 TRBV27
CASSLYHNEKLFF TRBJ1-4 TRBV28
CASSGGLVQETQYF TRBJ2-5 TRBV6-1
CASNFWGLRNTEAFF TRBJ1-1 TRBV6-6
CASSLDRGHEKLFF TRBJ1-4 TRBV5-4
CASTMGSANYGYTF TRBJ1-2 TRBV5-4
CASSLEPEGGEKLFF TRBJ1-4 TRBV7-9
CASSPQGNYGYTF TRBJ1-2 TRBV5-1
CASSQDVGYFGYTF TRBJ1-2 TRBV14
CASSFFDPIGAFF TRBJ1-1 TRBV27
CASSSLQGNYGYTF TRBJ1-2 TRBV28
CASSETGGGYEQYF TRBJ2-7 TRBV6-1
CASTDSSYNEQFF TRBJ2-1 TRBV4-1
CASGRGQPNQPQHF TRBJ1-5 TRBV12-5
CASSDFLLANTGELFF TRBJ2-2 TRBV6-4
CASSSLDRATGELFF TRBJ2-2 TRBV7-9
CASNTGRAFYQPQHF TRBJ1-5 TRBV6-1
CASSQNRGLATGELFF TRBJ2-2 TRBV4-1
CATAGVDRGGFYGYTF TRBJ1-2 TRBV25-1
CASSPQGTDEQFF TRBJ2-1 TRBV11-3
CASSGGQKDNQPQHF TRBJ1-5 TRBV6-1
CASSERGHQPQHF TRBJ1-5 TRBV6-1
CASTSGRPNSYEQYF TRBJ2-7 TRBV19
CASSYGDIPNYGYTF TRBJ1-2 TRBV6-6